A selection of T cell receptor beta chains follows, all from one sample in a study of CD8 T cells in ankylosing spondylitis. TCRdb reanalysed the 5' RACE reads using MiXCR and keeps one entry per CDR3 protein. Here the sample spans 25,000 to 35,000 distinct CDR3 sequences, 5% to 5.5% being singletons. Material for sequencing was blood, either unsorted or a sorted T cell fraction (not recorded which). The source is a female donor with ankylosing spondylitis or in good health (not recorded which). Both conserved end residues are trimmed from each CDR3.

cdr3_aa: ASSVDLAGRLDTQY
j_call: TRBJ2-3
v_call: TRBV9

cdr3_aa: ASSVEHPGDTQY
j_call: TRBJ2-3
v_call: TRBV9

cdr3_aa: ASSRGGDTEAF
j_call: TRBJ1-1
v_call: TRBV9

cdr3_aa: ASSERGDGIRETQY
j_call: TRBJ2-5
v_call: TRBV9

cdr3_aa: ASSSALIGQGSGANVLT
j_call: TRBJ2-6
v_call: TRBV21-1

cdr3_aa: ASSVGLAGGDTQY
j_call: TRBJ2-3
v_call: TRBV9

cdr3_aa: ASSWRGETGELF
j_call: TRBJ2-2
v_call: TRBV9

cdr3_aa: ASSVADSGGALGANVLT
j_call: TRBJ2-6
v_call: TRBV9

cdr3_aa: ASTNDRAPTEAF
j_call: TRBJ1-1
v_call: TRBV9

cdr3_aa: ASSVATQGTEAF
j_call: TRBJ1-1
v_call: TRBV9

cdr3_aa: ASTRSTGPSHEQF
j_call: TRBJ2-1
v_call: TRBV9

cdr3_aa: ASSVAAGLNTEAF
j_call: TRBJ1-1
v_call: TRBV9

cdr3_aa: ASSVEGGYTEAF
j_call: TRBJ1-1
v_call: TRBV9

cdr3_aa: ASSVDGTVNTEAF
j_call: TRBJ1-1
v_call: TRBV9

cdr3_aa: ASSGTGVGRETQY
j_call: TRBJ2-5
v_call: TRBV9

cdr3_aa: ASSERGGSYNEQF
j_call: TRBJ2-1
v_call: TRBV9

cdr3_aa: ASSPTAGSYEQY
j_call: TRBJ2-7
v_call: TRBV9

cdr3_aa: ASGGQGDYTLH
j_call: TRBJ1-6
v_call: TRBV9

cdr3_aa: ASSVEPSGGRGTQY
j_call: TRBJ2-3
v_call: TRBV9

cdr3_aa: ASSVGGGDYNSPLH
j_call: TRBJ1-6
v_call: TRBV9

cdr3_aa: ASSPGASGSYEQY
j_call: TRBJ2-7
v_call: TRBV9

cdr3_aa: ASSPRGVTYEQY
j_call: TRBJ2-7
v_call: TRBV9

cdr3_aa: ASSPAGYRSGETQY
j_call: TRBJ2-5
v_call: TRBV9

cdr3_aa: ASSVEGRGGASTDTQY
j_call: TRBJ2-3
v_call: TRBV9

cdr3_aa: ASRARGQGTDTQY
j_call: TRBJ2-3
v_call: TRBV9

cdr3_aa: AVPTTAYSGYT
j_call: TRBJ1-2
v_call: TRBV12-3/TRBV12-4

cdr3_aa: ASSVGGGIRETQY
j_call: TRBJ2-5
v_call: TRBV9

cdr3_aa: ASSPDSNQPQH
j_call: TRBJ1-5
v_call: TRBV9

cdr3_aa: ASSHDRGLTDTQY
j_call: TRBJ2-3
v_call: TRBV9

cdr3_aa: ASSVRQEGNGYT
j_call: TRBJ1-2
v_call: TRBV9

cdr3_aa: ASSVGPGLTHTQY
j_call: TRBJ2-3
v_call: TRBV9

cdr3_aa: ASSRTSGQETQY
j_call: TRBJ2-5
v_call: TRBV9

cdr3_aa: ASSVEDRGGEQY
j_call: TRBJ2-7
v_call: TRBV9

cdr3_aa: ASSVTGELTYEQY
j_call: TRBJ2-7
v_call: TRBV9

cdr3_aa: ASSVMGQAYNEQF
j_call: TRBJ2-1
v_call: TRBV9

cdr3_aa: ASSADRHNQETQY
j_call: TRBJ2-5
v_call: TRBV9

cdr3_aa: ASSVGGRGSEQY
j_call: TRBJ2-7
v_call: TRBV9

cdr3_aa: ASSVGRAAETGELF
j_call: TRBJ2-2
v_call: TRBV9

cdr3_aa: ASSVADRPEAF
j_call: TRBJ1-1
v_call: TRBV9

cdr3_aa: ASSGWPSGGRGEQF
j_call: TRBJ2-1
v_call: TRBV9

cdr3_aa: ANPSQGSTDTQY
j_call: TRBJ2-3
v_call: TRBV27

cdr3_aa: ASSVAVTYNEQF
j_call: TRBJ2-1
v_call: TRBV9

cdr3_aa: ASSNRGDNIWETQY
j_call: TRBJ2-5
v_call: TRBV9

cdr3_aa: ASSSGGVRGEQY
j_call: TRBJ2-7
v_call: TRBV9

cdr3_aa: ASNTGGPTYNEQF
j_call: TRBJ2-1
v_call: TRBV9